A selection of T cell receptor beta chains follows, all from one sample in a study of blood T cell repertoires in COVID-19. The method was immunoSEQ multiplex PCR; TCRdb's version includes in-frame clones alone and lacks a portion of them. The profile shows fewer than 150,000 clones, more than 65% of them singletons. The sequenced sample consisted of peripheral blood. These receptors were taken from a human donor in a cohort sampled during active COVID-19. The CDR3 runs from the conserved cysteine through the conserved F or W. A D gene is named only where the DNA matches it firmly. Clone size is shown for a subset of rows, as once, few, many or a class of expanded clone.

>TRBJ1-6|TRBD1|TRBV5-1|-
CASTLGGTANSPLHF
TGCGCCAGCACCCTCGGCGGGACAGCTAATTCACCCCTCCACTTT
>TRBJ1-1|-|TRBV19|-
CASTILPEAGNTEAFF
TGTGCCAGTACCATATTACCCGAGGCGGGTAACACTGAAGCTTTCTTT
>TRBJ2-3|TRBD2|TRBV28|-
CASTLRGRATDTQYF
TGTGCCAGCACCCTCCGGGGGAGGGCCACAGATACGCAGTATTTT
>TRBJ2-1|-|TRBV3-1/TRBV3-2|-
CASRGLASYNEQFF
TGTGCCAGCAGGGGCCTAGCCAGCTACAATGAGCAGTTCTTC
>TRBJ2-2|-|TRBV6-6|-
CASTHTGPGELFF
TGTGCCAGTACCCATACAGGTCCCGGGGAGCTGTTTTTT
>TRBJ1-1|-|TRBV5-1|-
CASSPLDKNTEAFF
TGCGCCAGCAGCCCGCTGGACAAGAACACTGAAGCTTTCTTT
>TRBJ2-1|TRBD2|TRBV3-1/TRBV3-2|-
CASSRSRTSYHGNEQFF
TGTGCCAGCAGCCGTTCCAGGACTAGCTACCATGGCAATGAGCAGTTCTTC
>TRBJ1-1|-|TRBV7-6|few
CASSFQVGTEAFF
TGTGCCAGCAGCTTTCAGGTCGGCACTGAAGCTTTCTTT
>TRBJ1-5|-|TRBV2|-
CASSVLGARNQPQHF
TGTGCCAGCAGTGTTTTGGGGGCCCGCAATCAGCCCCAGCATTTT
>TRBJ1-3|-|TRBV25-1|-
CASSAAGGNTIYF
TGTGCCAGCAGTGCTGCCGGGGGAAACACCATATATTTT
>TRBJ1-4|TRBD1|TRBV5-1|-
CASSKTGDYEKLFF
TGCGCCAGCAGCAAAACAGGGGACTATGAAAAACTGTTTTTT
>TRBJ1-5|TRBD1|TRBV6-6|-
CASSGPGQGNQPQHF
TGTGCCAGCAGCGGACCGGGACAGGGCAATCAGCCCCAGCATTTT
>TRBJ1-4|-|TRBV4-1|few
CASSPTELNNEKLFF
TGCGCCAGCAGCCCGACAGAGCTTAATAATGAAAAACTGTTTTTT
>TRBJ2-5|TRBD2|TRBV9|-
CASTQGGGDQETQYF
TGTGCCAGCACCCAGGGTGGGGGGGACCAAGAGACCCAGTACTTC
>TRBJ1-3|-|TRBV5-8|-
CASSLELAGWENTIYF
TGTGCCAGCAGCTTGGAATTGGCAGGCTGGGAGAACACCATATATTTT
>TRBJ1-2|TRBD1|TRBV5-6|-
CASSTQGKDYGYTF
TGTGCCAGCAGCACACAGGGGAAAGACTATGGCTACACCTTC
>TRBJ2-1|TRBD2|TRBV3-1/TRBV3-2|-
CASSRPGGGANEQFF
TGTGCCAGCAGTCGCCCGGGCGGGGGGGCCAATGAGCAGTTCTTC
>TRBJ1-6|TRBD1|TRBV14|-
CASSQYRLQGAHSPLHF
TGTGCCAGCAGCCAATATCGCTTACAGGGGGCTCATTCACCCCTCCACTTT
>TRBJ2-7|-|TRBV5-4|-
CASSSESTYEQYF
TGTGCCAGCAGCTCCGAAAGCACCTACGAGCAGTACTTC
>TRBJ1-2|-|TRBV4-2|few
CASSQASNYGYTF
TGTGCCAGCAGCCAAGCCTCTAACTATGGCTACACCTTC
>TRBJ1-2|-|TRBV4-1|-
CASSQEEAYYGYTF
TGCGCCAGCAGCCAAGAAGAGGCCTACTATGGCTACACCTTC
>TRBJ2-4|TRBD1|TRBV7-2|-
CASSLATGYPNIQYF
TGTGCCAGCAGCTTAGCGACAGGGTACCCAAACATTCAGTACTTC
>TRBJ1-1|-|TRBV5-8|-
CASSQRQLVNTEAFF
TGTGCCAGCAGTCAGAGGCAACTCGTGAACACTGAAGCTTTCTTT